The subject of this entry is one T cell receptor (beta chain). Its antigen is currently unknown. The data belong to a study of T-cell reconstitution after alpha-beta-depleted transplantation in children. Study-level findings and limits: One year after transplant, T-cell counts and diversity came mostly from newly produced T cells.

The CDR3 is 18 residues long. The germline gives CDR1 LGHNA, CDR2 YNFKEQ. The trim removed 0 bases at V and 6 bases at J, leaving 7 bases unmatched. Unique molecular identifiers featured in how the TCRbeta library was prepared. TCRdb analysed the PCR reads with MiXCR anew, one entry per CDR3 protein. Of 530,000 or so distinct CDR3 sequences detected, more than 20% appear once; the ten largest clones hold 36%. The material was PBMCs, obtained before TCRalphabeta/CD19-depleted stem cell transplant. The TCR comes from a boy in the first two years of life with Wiskott-Aldrich syndrome, due to receive a stem cell transplant. The chain recombines TRBV4-2 with TRBJ2-2; the match to TRBD2 covers 13 bases. This CDR3 is CASSQDVETSGRPGELFF. DNA for the CDR3: TGTGCCAGCAGCCAAGATGTAGAGACTAGCGGGAGGCCCGGGGAGCTGTTTTTT.